This T cell receptor (beta chain) comes out of a study of response to subunit inactivated influenza vaccine. The study, taken as a whole, reports: That few new T cells are recruited by each seasonal influenza vaccination was the authors' suggestion.

In regard to this clonotype: Its antigen is still unknown.

One entry per CDR3 protein, called by TCRdb with MiXCR from the RT-PCR reads. This sample has about 530,000 distinct CDR3 sequences, with 10% to 15% found just once. There are 14 residues in the CDR3. The V gene's germline CDR1 is DFQATT and CDR2 SNEGSKA (reference sequence). Losses at the gene ends were 3 bases for V and 4 bases for J; bases not matched to a gene: 8. The TCR originated in a man in his forties or fifties who received an inactivated influenza vaccine. Sequencing used PBMCs from blood, obtained on the day of vaccination. V and J are TRBV20-1 and TRBJ2-5, with 7 bases identical to TRBD1. This CDR3 reads CSASNRGLGETQYF. Here the CDR3 DNA reads TGCAGTGCTAGTAACAGGGGATTAGGAGAGACCCAGTACTTC.